The 23 T cell receptor beta chains reported below all come from one sample, sequenced in a study of blood T cell repertoires in COVID-19. The table came from immunoSEQ multiplex PCR; TCRdb's copy has only in-frame clones and leaves some out. Altogether over 200,000 clones are present, roughly 84% being singletons, with the ten largest covering 1.5% to 2%. Sequencing was carried out using peripheral blood. The receptors were sampled from a middle-aged man with active or convalescent COVID-19.

This rearrangement joins TRBV30 to TRBJ2-3; TRBD2 matches 9 bases. J was trimmed by 3 bases and V by 0 bases; bases with no gene match: 4. In germline, CDR1 is GTSNPN, CDR2 SVGIG (reference sequence). The CDR3 length is 15 residues. The CDR3 here is CAWSVGGRVTDTQYF. CDR3 in DNA: TGTGCCTGGAGTGTAGGCGGGAGGGTGACAGATACGCAGTATTTT.

V and J are TRBV6-5 and TRBJ1-5; D not resolved. CDR3 size: 12 residues. Germline assignment: CDR1 MNHEY and CDR2 SVGAGI. Trimming removed 11 bases from V and 7 bases from J, with 15 bases in between. CDR3 coding DNA: TGTGCCTGCAAAAAGGGAGGCCAGCCCCAGCATTTT. The encoded protein is CACKKGGQPQHF.

This clone appeared a few times. The chain is built from TRBV28 and TRBJ1-5; no firm D call. From germline, CDR1 is MDHEN and CDR2 SYDVKM. The CDR3 has 16 residues. Trimming took 8 bases from V and 3 from J, leaving 20 bases between them. The CDR3 bases are TGTGCCAGCGGTCTGGCGGGAGGATTGAACAATCAGCCCCAGCATTTT. It is translated as CASGLAGGLNNQPQHF.

This chain links TRBV28 with TRBJ2-5; possible D gene TRBD2, 5 bases. The CDR3 extends over 12 amino acids. CDR1 is MDHEN, CDR2 SYDVKM, per germline. V shed 2 bases and J shed 7 bases, with 8 bases lying between them. The DNA for the CDR3 is TGTGCCAGCAGTTTAGATCGGGGGACCCAGTACTTC. Residues: CASSLDRGTQYF.

The chain carries TRBV4-1 and TRBJ2-1, with D possibly being TRBD1 (6 bases). The CDR3 sequence is 12 residues long. From germline, CDR1 is MGHRA and CDR2 YSYEKL. V lost 5 bases and J lost 7, with 9 bases in between. The CDR3 protein is CASSSTGNEQFF. In nucleotides, the CDR3 is TGCGCCAGCAGCTCCACAGGGAATGAGCAGTTCTTC.

This sequence joins TRBV7-8 and TRBJ2-1; TRBD2 is a possible D gene (6 bases). Germline V gives CDR1 SGHVS, CDR2 FQNEAQ. The CDR3 length is 15 residues. The V and J ends lost 5 bases and 3 bases respectively, with 14 bases between them. The DNA for the CDR3 is TGTGCCAGCAGCCCCCCGGCGGGATTCTACAATGAGCAGTTCTTC. This encodes CASSPPAGFYNEQFF.

The V gene is TRBV6-4, the J gene TRBJ2-1; 11 positions agree with TRBD2. Germline V gene sequence: CDR1 MRHNA, CDR2 SNTAGT. This CDR3 has 18 amino acids. V gave up 4 bases and J gave up 9 bases; unmatched junction bases: 17. CDR3 amino acids: CASSVISTLAGGLSEQFF. DNA of the CDR3: TGTGCCAGCAGTGTCATCAGCACCCTAGCGGGGGGACTCAGTGAGCAGTTCTTC.

CDR3 loop: CASSADRDRGNYGYTF. The CDR3 DNA sequence: TGTGCCAGCAGCGCGGACCGGGACAGGGGTAACTATGGCTACACCTTC. The genes are TRBV5-4 and TRBJ1-2, with 10 positions matching TRBD1. V trimming: 4 bases; J trimming: 1 base; junction bases outside the gene matches: 7. Per the germline V gene, CDR1 is SGHNT and CDR2 is YYREEE (reference sequence). CDR3 length: 16 residues.

This chain uses TRBV6-5 with TRBJ1-5; weak D call: TRBD1 (6 bases). Germline V lookup: CDR1 MNHEY, CDR2 SVGAGI. Trimming took off 4 bases at V and 1 base at J, with 11 bases between the two ends. CDR3 length: 15 amino acids. CDR3 in amino acids: CASSFEDSSNQPQHF. The CDR3 DNA reads as TGTGCCAGCAGTTTCGAGGACAGCAGCAATCAGCCCCAGCATTTT.

The chain joins TRBV2 to TRBJ2-2; 8 bases align to TRBD1. Per the germline V gene, CDR1 is SNHLY and CDR2 is FYNNEI. V lost 6 bases to trimming and J lost 0 bases; unmatched junction nucleotides: 9. The CDR3 runs 17 residues. The CDR3 sequence: CASSDDRGGSNTGELFF. CDR3 sequence (DNA): TGTGCCAGCAGCGACGACAGGGGCGGATCGAACACCGGGGAGCTGTTTTTT.

This rearrangement joins TRBV7-8 to TRBJ1-3; D unresolved. The CDR3 consists of 15 residues. V was shortened by 7 bases and J by 4 bases, with 17 bases between the two germline ends. CDR1 and CDR2 (germline): SGHVS, FQNEAQ. The CDR3 reads CASTLMGGPGNTIYF. CDR3 coding DNA: TGTGCCAGCACCCTAATGGGAGGGCCCGGAAACACCATATATTTT.

The CDR3 reads CASSNRGPNQPQHF. The CDR3 region has the DNA TGTGCCAGCAGTAACCGGGGTCCGAATCAGCCCCAGCATTTT. The rearrangement links TRBV6-6 to TRBJ1-5; no clear D. Trimming stripped 5 bases from V and 4 bases from J, with 12 bases between. CDR1 MNHNY and CDR2 SVGAGI come from the germline V gene (reference sequence). The CDR3 spans 14 residues.

Regarding this clone: The junction departs from germline at one end; a sequencing error may be responsible. The rearrangement links TRBV5-4 to TRBJ2-2; the match to TRBD1 covers 9 bases. This CDR3 contains 15 residues. The V gene's germline CDR1 is SGHNT and CDR2 YYREEE (reference sequence). CDR3 bases: TGTGCCAGCACCTTGGACAGGGGTAACACCGGGGAGCTGTTTTTT. Its translation is CASTLDRGNTGELFF.

V gene TRBV6-1 combines with J gene TRBJ2-7; D is perhaps TRBD1 (6 bases). Germline assignment: CDR1 MNHNS and CDR2 SASEGT. The CDR3 contains 14 residues. V was cut by 3 bases and J by 1 base, with 10 bases left in between. The DNA for the CDR3 is TGTGCCAGCAGTGAGCAGGGGAGATCCTACGAGCAGTACTTC. Encoded protein: CASSEQGRSYEQYF.

The chain employs TRBV7-9 and TRBJ1-2; a possible D gene is TRBD1 (5 bases). Germline V gives CDR1 SEHNR, CDR2 FQNEAQ (reference sequence). This CDR3 is built from 13 residues. Trimming pared 3 bases from V and 6 bases from J, leaving 11 bases between. The CDR3 DNA reads TGTGCCAGCAGCTTGTATGAAGGGGATGGCTACACCTTC. It translates to CASSLYEGDGYTF.

This chain joins TRBV3-1 (or the pseudogene TRBV3-2) and TRBJ2-7; D might be TRBD1 (6 bases). Trimming shortened V by 0 bases and J by 4 bases, and 16 bases separated the two germline ends. Germline lookup yields CDR1 LGHDT and CDR2 YNNKEL (reference sequence). The CDR3 consists of 16 residues. In DNA, the CDR3 is TGTGCCAGCAGCCAAGAGAGTCCAGGGGAAACTTACGAGCAGTACTTC. Residues: CASSQESPGETYEQYF.

This chain links TRBV5-5 with TRBJ2-3, with 9 bases fitting TRBD2. Germline V gene data show CDR1 as SGHKS and CDR2 as YYEKEE (reference sequence). The V segment lost 3 bases and the J segment 0 bases; nucleotides outside the gene matches: 2. This CDR3 has 15 residues. CDR3 protein: CASSSSGTSTDTQYF. In nucleotides, the CDR3 is TGTGCCAGCAGCTCTAGCGGGACTAGCACAGATACGCAGTATTTT.

This clone was detected a few times. The same CDR3 arises from other DNA sequences in this sample as well. The rearrangement links TRBV7-8 to TRBJ1-3; possible D gene TRBD1, 6 bases. The CDR3 consists of 16 residues. Germline CDR1 SGHVS, CDR2 FQNEAQ. V dropped 5 bases and J dropped 0 bases, with 14 bases sitting between them. CDR3 sequence: CASSPYRVPSGNTIYF. The CDR3 coding sequence is TGTGCCAGCAGCCCGTACAGGGTCCCCTCTGGAAACACCATATATTTT.

The CDR3 sequence: CASKEEGLAGLLPSTDTQYF. DNA of the CDR3: TGTGCCAGTAAAGAGGAGGGACTAGCGGGTCTACTTCCTAGCACAGATACGCAGTATTTT. The rearrangement links TRBV2 to TRBJ2-3, with 12 bases aligning to TRBD2. The V gene's germline CDR1 is SNHLY and CDR2 FYNNEI. V shed 9 bases and J 0 bases; nucleotides not matched to a gene: 19. The CDR3 contains 20 residues.

The chain uses TRBV27 and TRBJ2-3; 9 bases agree with TRBD1. The CDR3 extends over 15 amino acids. After removal of 6 bases from V and 3 bases from J, the junction contained 7 bases not matched to a gene. In germline, CDR1 is MNHEY, CDR2 SMNVEV (reference sequence). DNA for the CDR3: TGTGCCAGCAGGATACCGGGACAGGGAACAGATACGCAGTATTTT. Amino acids: CASRIPGQGTDTQYF.

This chain connects TRBV27 to TRBJ1-5; no definite D call. The germline V and J ends were trimmed by 5 bases and 0 bases, with 5 bases remaining between them. The CDR3 is 13 amino acids. Germline-derived CDR1 and CDR2 are MNHEY and SMNVEV (reference sequence). The CDR3, as DNA: TGTGCCAGCAGTCCCTTTAGCAATCAGCCCCAGCATTTT. This gives the protein CASSPFSNQPQHF.

The gene calls are TRBV28 and TRBJ1-2; 7 bases fit TRBD1. The CDR3 length is 15 residues. Germline V gene data show CDR1 as MDHEN and CDR2 as SYDVKM. The V and J ends lost 5 bases and 4 bases, in that order; junction bases with no gene match: 10. The CDR3 protein is CASSRTGARGYGYTF. CDR3 nucleotides: TGTGCCAGCAGTAGAACAGGGGCCCGGGGCTATGGCTACACCTTC.

The chain couples TRBV19 to TRBJ1-3; D is uncertain. CDR1 LNHDA and CDR2 SQIVND come from the germline V gene (reference sequence). Deletions cut 7 bases from V and 0 bases from J, with 13 bases between. The length of the CDR3 is 15 residues. Here the CDR3 reads CASTPGGSSGNTIYF. DNA of the CDR3: TGTGCCAGTACCCCAGGAGGGAGCTCTGGAAACACCATATATTTT.